These 17 T cell receptor beta chains were all obtained from the same sample, sequenced in a study of T-cell reconstitution after alpha-beta-depleted transplantation in children. Unique molecular identifiers were incorporated during preparation of the TCRbeta library. TCRdb re-called the PCR reads with MiXCR, one entry per CDR3 protein. The sample contains about a million distinct CDR3 sequences, roughly 29% of which appear only once. The sample in question was PBMCs, mostly from graft donor cells, obtained 360 days after TCRalphabeta/CD19-depleted stem cell transplant. These receptors all come from a boy in the first two years of life who had a stem cell transplant for SCID, so the T cells may come from the graft donor.

The chain carries TRBV7-9 and TRBJ2-7; perhaps D is TRBD1 or TRBD2 (7 bases each). The CDR3 is made up of 14 amino acids. Between the trimmed V and J ends, which lost 8 bases and 3 bases, there was a span of 17 bases. CDR1 and CDR2 (germline): SEHNR, FQNEAQ (reference sequence). This CDR3 reads CASSRGGTYYEQYF. The DNA of the CDR3 is TGTGCCAGCTCCAGGGGGGGGACCTACTACGAGCAGTACTTC.

The CDR3 loop is CASSINGRDTGELFF. CDR3 nucleotide sequence: TGTGCCAGTAGTATAAATGGCAGGGACACCGGGGAGCTGTTTTTT. The chain uses TRBV19 and TRBJ2-2; D might be TRBD1 (5 bases). The CDR3 loop spans 15 amino acids. V was shortened by 2 bases and J by 3 bases, with 10 bases between the two germline ends. CDR1 is LNHDA and CDR2 is SQIVND in the germline V gene (reference sequence).

The chain links TRBV20-1 to TRBJ2-1; 7 positions agree with TRBD2. Germline lookup yields CDR1 DFQATT and CDR2 SNEGSKA (reference sequence). Unmatched junction bases numbered 3, after V lost 0 bases and J lost 4 bases. The CDR3 runs 14 residues. CDR3 region: CSARDGTTYNEQFF. The DNA for the CDR3 is TGCAGTGCTAGAGATGGGACTACTTACAATGAGCAGTTCTTC.

V usage is TRBV5-1 and J usage is TRBJ2-5, with D unresolved. CDR3 size: 13 residues. Germline-derived CDR1 and CDR2 are SGHRS and YFSETQ. Trimming pared 2 bases from V and 7 bases from J, leaving 12 bases between. The CDR3 here is CASSFTDPGTQYF. The CDR3 DNA reads as TGCGCCAGCAGCTTTACAGACCCGGGGACCCAGTACTTC.

This clonotype was found a few times. The rearrangement uses TRBV4-1 and TRBJ2-1, with 10 positions matching TRBD1. Germline CDR1 reads MGHRA; CDR2 reads YSYEKL. V shed 5 bases, J shed 10 bases, and the junction held 23 bases outside the gene matches. CDR3 length: 19 residues. The CDR3 DNA reads TGCGCCAGCAGCGGGGGACAGGGGATGGGGGCTAGCGGTCGACGGGAGCAGTTCTTC. As protein: CASSGGQGMGASGRREQFF.

The chain has TRBV15 and TRBJ1-1; D unclear. The ends were cut back, 0 bases at V and 0 bases at J, with 20 bases in the middle. Germline V gene data show CDR1 as LNHNV and CDR2 as YYDKDF (reference sequence). This CDR3 is built from 19 residues. The CDR3 region is CATSRDIVGPGWVNTEAFF. The CDR3 DNA sequence: TGTGCCACCAGCAGAGATATCGTCGGTCCCGGTTGGGTGAACACTGAAGCTTTCTTT.

V usage is TRBV9 and J usage is TRBJ2-1; 8 bases line up with TRBD2. V gave up 3 bases and J gave up 7 bases; unmatched junction bases: 15. Germline CDR1 and CDR2: SGDLS and YYNGEE. The CDR3 covers 17 residues. The CDR3 loop is CASSGSPASGFSNEQFF. CDR3 sequence (DNA): TGTGCCAGCAGCGGATCCCCGGCTAGCGGGTTTAGTAATGAGCAGTTCTTC.

The V and J genes are TRBV20-1 and TRBJ2-1; 7 bases are a match to TRBD2. V was clipped by 6 bases and J by 7 bases; unmatched bases: 6. CDR1 is DFQATT and CDR2 is SNEGSKA in the germline V gene (reference sequence). There are 12 residues in the CDR3. The chain's CDR3 is CSAQRGGNEQFF. Here the CDR3 DNA reads TGCAGTGCCCAACGGGGAGGGAATGAGCAGTTCTTC.

This clonotype showed up just a few times. The chain recombines TRBV10-3 with TRBJ2-2, with no clear D. This CDR3 is 11 amino acids long. The germline CDR1 and CDR2 sequences are ENHRY and SYGVKD. V was cut by 6 bases and J by 10 bases, with 9 bases left in between. CDR3 DNA: TGTGCCATCAGGGGTACTCAGGAGCTGTTTTTT. Translation gives CAIRGTQELFF.

This chain joins TRBV12-3 or TRBV12-4 and TRBJ2-3, with 8 bases that match TRBD2. This CDR3 contains 17 residues. V was pared by 1 base and J by 5 bases, with 11 bases of the junction left unmatched. The CDR3 spells CASSLESLAGAGDTQYF. The CDR3 region has the DNA TGTGCCAGCAGTTTAGAGAGTCTAGCGGGCGCGGGAGATACGCAGTATTTT.

The genes are TRBV7-9 and TRBJ2-2, with a weak D call TRBD1 (6 bases). CDR1 is SEHNR and CDR2 is FQNEAQ in the germline V gene (reference sequence). CDR3 length: 14 residues. This CDR3 reads CIPTRGGHTGELFF. CDR3 sequence (DNA): TGTATCCCAACGAGAGGGGGTCACACCGGGGAGCTGTTTTTT.

The V and J genes are TRBV5-1 and TRBJ1-2; the match to TRBD1 covers 7 bases. Germline CDR1 is SGHRS and CDR2 is YFSETQ. The length of the CDR3 is 11 residues. The V gene end was trimmed by 4 bases and the J gene end by 9 bases; junction bases not matched to a gene: 3. CDR3 in amino acids: CASSRDRSYTF. The CDR3 DNA is TGCGCCAGCAGCCGGGACAGAAGCTACACCTTC.

This clonotype came up a few times. The chain uses TRBV5-5 and TRBJ2-3, with D hard to call. Germline lookup yields CDR1 SGHKS and CDR2 YYEKEE (reference sequence). V was shortened by 1 base and J by 0 bases, with 9 bases between the two germline ends. The CDR3 runs 15 residues. The CDR3 bases are TGTGCCAGCAGCTTGATAGGTGCTAGCACAGATACGCAGTATTTT. Its protein is CASSLIGASTDTQYF.

This clonotype was detected a few times. V gene TRBV20-1 combines with J gene TRBJ2-3, with D possibly called TRBD1 or TRBD2 (6 bases each). Germline V CDR1 and CDR2: DFQATT, SNEGSKA (reference sequence). V was pared by 7 bases and J by 7 bases, with 18 bases between. The CDR3 extends over 13 amino acids. The chain's CDR3 is CSGGAFDGYTQYF. CDR3 nucleotides: TGCAGTGGGGGGGCGTTTGATGGATATACGCAGTATTTT.

A few counts support this clonotype. V is TRBV20-1 and J is TRBJ1-5; D perhaps matches TRBD1 (5 bases). The CDR3 covers 16 residues. With 2 bases removed from V and 2 bases from J, the gap between germline ends came to 16 bases. Looked up from germline, CDR1 is DFQATT and CDR2 is SNEGSKA (reference sequence). CDR3 nucleotides: TGCAGTGCTAGACCCTGGGGACTGGGGGGCAATCAGCCCCAGCATTTT. Amino acids: CSARPWGLGGNQPQHF.

The chain is built from TRBV28 and TRBJ2-7, with no clear D. CDR1 MDHEN and CDR2 SYDVKM come from the germline V gene. V dropped 5 bases and J dropped 2 bases, with 13 bases sitting between them. This CDR3 region has 14 residues. The CDR3 protein is CASSLGRRPYEQYF. The CDR3 DNA reads as TGTGCCAGCAGTCTAGGACGGCGTCCCTACGAGCAGTACTTC.

The chain recombines TRBV6-4 with TRBJ2-7; D not resolved. The CDR3 totals 15 residues. The V end was cut by 3 bases, the J end by 2 bases, with 14 bases between. Germline loops: CDR1 MRHNA, CDR2 SNTAGT. CDR3 loop: CASSDYSTLPYEQYF. CDR3 sequence (DNA): TGTGCCAGCAGTGATTATTCGACCCTGCCCTACGAGCAGTACTTC.